This passage covers 3 T cell receptor beta chains from one sample sequenced in a study of cytomegalovirus exposure and HLA in healthy donors. Primers: 60 Vbeta forward and 13 Jbeta reverse. TCRdb keeps only in-frame clones here, not all; method: immunoSEQ multiplex PCR. Here the sample spans 150,000 to 200,000 clones, roughly 85% being singletons. The sample consisted of PBMCs. Every receptor here comes from a man aged 18 to 30 in good health and CMV-seropositive.

V gene TRBV4-1 combines with J gene TRBJ2-1, with 9 bases identical to TRBD1. J was trimmed by 3 bases and V by 0 bases; bases with no gene match: 6. CDR1 is MGHRA and CDR2 is YSYEKL in the germline V gene. The CDR3 is made up of 17 amino acids. CDR3 coding DNA: TGCGCCAGCAGCCAAGACATCCGACAGGGGGGCTACAATGAGCAGTTCTTC. Translation: CASSQDIRQGGYNEQFF.

The genes are TRBV18 and TRBJ2-1, with TRBD1 matching 7 bases. There are 15 residues in the CDR3. CDR1 is KGHSH, CDR2 LQKENI, per germline. V gave up 2 bases and J gave up 4 bases; unmatched junction bases: 5. This CDR3 is CASSPFVQGYNEQFF. CDR3 in DNA: TGTGCCAGCTCACCATTCGTACAGGGGTACAATGAGCAGTTCTTC.

The CDR3 nucleotides are TGTGCCAGCAGCGCTGGACAGGGGGGATACGAGCAGTACTTC. Protein sequence: CASSAGQGGYEQYF. This chain joins TRBV9 and TRBJ2-7, with TRBD1 identical over 10 bases. CDR3 length: 14 residues. The germline gives CDR1 SGDLS, CDR2 YYNGEE. Trimming removed 3 bases from V and 4 bases from J; junction bases left unmatched: 4.